The entry below describes one TCR beta chain. CDR1 and CDR2 (germline): MGHRA, YSYEKL. V was pared by 1 base and J by 1 base, with 7 bases between. CDR3 length: 14 amino acids. TCRdb's copy holds only in-frame clones and misses some; the assay was immunoSEQ multiplex PCR. Of about 81,000 clones detected, around 93% appear once; the ten largest clones hold roughly 0.25%. This sample is part of a study of technical replicates of blood from several donors. Sequenced input: T cells isolated from PBMCs. The chain recombines TRBV4-1 with TRBJ1-1, with D possibly being TRBD1 (5 bases). The TCR sequence derives from a human donor in good health. This chain's CDR3 is CASSQAGGNTEAFF. The DNA of the CDR3 is TGCGCCAGCAGCCAAGCGGGGGGGAACACTGAAGCTTTCTTT.